This T cell receptor (beta chain) was documented in a study of technical replicates of blood from a few donors. This table comes from immunoSEQ multiplex PCR, and its TCRdb copy is limited to in-frame clones, with some not included. This table holds approximately 75,000 clones, approximately 97% found once. V shed 5 bases and J 4 bases; nucleotides not matched to a gene: 14. The germline gives CDR1 WNHNN, CDR2 SYGVQD (reference sequence). The CDR3 contains 16 residues. This sequence originates from a human donor in good health. V is TRBV10-1 and J is TRBJ2-7, with 7 bases lining up with TRBD2. Material: T cells isolated from PBMCs. In nucleotides, the CDR3 is TGCGCCAGCAGTCCCGGTGGGGGGGACGGCACGTACGAGCAGTACTTC. It encodes CASSPGGGDGTYEQYF.